This T cell receptor (beta chain) is from a study of blood T cells in healthy people across ages. Germline CDR1 is MNHEY and CDR2 is SVGEGT. The CDR3 sequence is 15 residues long. A few counts support this clonotype. Antigen specificity is unknown. This could be a read error, since a much larger clone is one nucleotide away. Study-wide findings and caveats: No conclusive comparison of naive versus antigen-experienced cells was possible with unsorted PBMCs.

Together with a sample-barcoded 5' primer, a J-beta primer mix was included in a second PCR lasting roughly 6 to 12 cycles. TCRdb independently ran MiXCR on the 5' RACE reads; one entry per CDR3 protein. The sample includes under 1,000,000 distinct CDR3 sequences, less than 60% seen only once; the top ten take 15% to 20%. Input material: blood. The chain has TRBV6-2 or TRBV6-3 and TRBJ2-5; TRBD1 is a possible D gene (5 bases). Matching the DNA end better, TRBJ2-1 makes the J call doubtful. The clonotype comes from a man at least 80 years old in good health. CDR3 region: CASSSTARPQETQFF. The CDR3 DNA reads TGTGCCAGCAGTTCGACAGCGAGACCCCAAGAGACCCAGTTCTTC.